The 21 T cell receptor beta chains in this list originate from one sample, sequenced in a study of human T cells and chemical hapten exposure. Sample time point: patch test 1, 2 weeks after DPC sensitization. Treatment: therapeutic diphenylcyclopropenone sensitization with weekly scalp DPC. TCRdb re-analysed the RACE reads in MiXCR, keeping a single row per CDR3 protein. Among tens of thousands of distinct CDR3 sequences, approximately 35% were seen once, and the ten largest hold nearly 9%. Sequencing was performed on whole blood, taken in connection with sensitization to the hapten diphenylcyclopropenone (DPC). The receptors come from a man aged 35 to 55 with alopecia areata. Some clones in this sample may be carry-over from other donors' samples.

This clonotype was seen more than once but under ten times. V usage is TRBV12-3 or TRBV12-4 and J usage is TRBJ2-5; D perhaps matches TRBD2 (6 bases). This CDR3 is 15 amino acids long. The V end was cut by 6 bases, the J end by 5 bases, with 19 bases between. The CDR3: CASSPPGGRRETQYF. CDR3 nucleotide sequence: TGTGCCAGCAGCCCTCCAGGAGGGAGGCGTGAGACCCAGTACTTC.

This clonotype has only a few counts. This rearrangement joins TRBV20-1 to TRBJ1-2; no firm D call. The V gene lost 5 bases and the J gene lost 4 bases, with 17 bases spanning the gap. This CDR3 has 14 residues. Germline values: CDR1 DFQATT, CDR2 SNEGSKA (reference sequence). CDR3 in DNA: TGCAGTGCTTATTTGCGGGGTGTTCTCTATGGCTACACCTTC. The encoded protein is CSAYLRGVLYGYTF.

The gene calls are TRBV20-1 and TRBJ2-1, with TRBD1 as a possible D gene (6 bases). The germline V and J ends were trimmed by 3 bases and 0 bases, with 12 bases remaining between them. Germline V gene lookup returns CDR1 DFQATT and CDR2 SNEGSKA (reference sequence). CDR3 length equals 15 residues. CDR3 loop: CSASTDRNSYNEQFF. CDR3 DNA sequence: TGCAGTGCTAGTACGGACAGAAACTCCTACAATGAGCAGTTCTTC.

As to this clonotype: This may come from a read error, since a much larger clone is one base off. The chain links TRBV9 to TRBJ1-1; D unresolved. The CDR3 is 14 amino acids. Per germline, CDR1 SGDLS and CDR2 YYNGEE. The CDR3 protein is CASSAVDTNTETFF. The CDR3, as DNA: TGTGCCAGCAGCGCGGTCGACACGAACACTGAAACTTTCTTT.

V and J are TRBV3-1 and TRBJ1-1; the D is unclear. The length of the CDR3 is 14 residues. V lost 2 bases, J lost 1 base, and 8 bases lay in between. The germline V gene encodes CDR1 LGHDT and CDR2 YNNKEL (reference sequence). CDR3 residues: CASSQWAENTEAFF. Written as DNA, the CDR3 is TGTGCCAGCAGCCAATGGGCAGAGAACACTGAAGCTTTCTTT.

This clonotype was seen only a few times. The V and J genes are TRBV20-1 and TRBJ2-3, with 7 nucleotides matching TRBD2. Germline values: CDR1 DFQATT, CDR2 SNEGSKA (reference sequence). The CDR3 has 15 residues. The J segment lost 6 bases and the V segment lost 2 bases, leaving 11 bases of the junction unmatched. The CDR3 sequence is CSARQREGLPDTQYF. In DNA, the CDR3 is TGCAGTGCTAGACAGAGGGAGGGCCTTCCGGATACGCAGTATTTT.

The CDR3 region has the DNA TGTGCCAGCTCACCACTGCGGCTTAGAGGACAGTCCTACGAGCAGTACTTC. It specifies CASSPLRLRGQSYEQYF. This chain joins TRBV18 and TRBJ2-7; perhaps TRBD1 as D (6 bases). CDR1 is KGHSH and CDR2 is LQKENI in the germline V gene. V lost 1 base, J lost 1 base, and 17 bases lay in between. The CDR3 runs 17 residues.

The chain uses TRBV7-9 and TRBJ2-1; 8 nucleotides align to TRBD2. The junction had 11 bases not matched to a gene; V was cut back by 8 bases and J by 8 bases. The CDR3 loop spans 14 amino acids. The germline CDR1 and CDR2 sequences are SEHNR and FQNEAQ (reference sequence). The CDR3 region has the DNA TGTGCCAGCGAAGAGAGCGGGAGATCCGATGAGCAGTTCTTC. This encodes CASEESGRSDEQFF.

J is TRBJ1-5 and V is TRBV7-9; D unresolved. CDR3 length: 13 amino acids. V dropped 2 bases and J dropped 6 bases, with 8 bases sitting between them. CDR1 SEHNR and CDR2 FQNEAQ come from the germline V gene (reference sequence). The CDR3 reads CASSLSASQPQHF. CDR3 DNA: TGTGCCAGCAGCTTATCGGCGTCTCAGCCCCAGCATTTT.

The CDR3 sequence: CATNGASDSNQPQHF. The CDR3 DNA follows: TGTGCCACCAACGGGGCTTCGGATAGCAATCAGCCCCAGCATTTT. V gene TRBV24-1 combines with J gene TRBJ1-5, with D maybe TRBD1 (5 bases). Germline loops: CDR1 KGHDR, CDR2 SFDVKD. V was clipped by 8 bases and J by 0 bases, with 13 bases between them. The CDR3 sequence is 15 residues long.

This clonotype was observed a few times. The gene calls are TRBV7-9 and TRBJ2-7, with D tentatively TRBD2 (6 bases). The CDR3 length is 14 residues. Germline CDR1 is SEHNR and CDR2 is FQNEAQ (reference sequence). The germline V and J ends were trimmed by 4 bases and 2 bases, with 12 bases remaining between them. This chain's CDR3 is CASSSGTLPYEQYF. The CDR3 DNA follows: TGTGCCAGCAGCTCCGGGACTCTCCCCTACGAGCAGTACTTC. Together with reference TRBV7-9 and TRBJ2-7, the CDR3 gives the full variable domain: DTGVSQNPRHKITKRGQNVTFRCDPISEHNRLYWYRQTLGQGPEFLTYFQNEAQLEKSRLLSDRFSAERPKGSFSTLEIQRTEQGDSAMYLCASSSGTLPYEQYFGPGTRLTVT.

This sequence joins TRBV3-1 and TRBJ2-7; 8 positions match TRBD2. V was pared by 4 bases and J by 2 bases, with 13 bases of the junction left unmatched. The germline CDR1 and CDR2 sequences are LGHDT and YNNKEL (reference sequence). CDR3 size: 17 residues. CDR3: CASSLGLAGTTTYEQYF. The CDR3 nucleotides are TGTGCCAGCAGCCTTGGTTTAGCGGGAACAACAACCTACGAGCAGTACTTC.

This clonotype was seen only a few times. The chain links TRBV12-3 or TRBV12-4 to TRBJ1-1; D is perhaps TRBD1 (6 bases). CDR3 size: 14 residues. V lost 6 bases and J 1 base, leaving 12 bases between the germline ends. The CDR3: CASRLYRANTEAFF. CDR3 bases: TGTGCCAGCAGGCTCTACAGGGCGAACACTGAAGCTTTCTTT.

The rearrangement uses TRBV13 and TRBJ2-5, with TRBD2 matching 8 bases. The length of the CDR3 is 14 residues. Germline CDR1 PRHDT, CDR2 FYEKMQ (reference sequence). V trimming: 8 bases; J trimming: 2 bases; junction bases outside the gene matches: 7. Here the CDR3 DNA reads TGTGCCAGCCAAGTGGCGGGAGGACAAGAGACCCAGTACTTC. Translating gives CASQVAGGQETQYF.

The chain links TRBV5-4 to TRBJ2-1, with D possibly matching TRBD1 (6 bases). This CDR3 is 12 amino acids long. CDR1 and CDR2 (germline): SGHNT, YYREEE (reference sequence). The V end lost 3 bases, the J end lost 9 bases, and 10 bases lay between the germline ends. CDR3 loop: CASSYTGFEQFF. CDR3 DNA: TGTGCCAGCAGCTACACAGGGTTTGAGCAGTTCTTC. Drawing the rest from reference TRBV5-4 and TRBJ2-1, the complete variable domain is ETGVTQSPTHLIKTRGQQVTLRCSSQSGHNTVSWYQQALGQGPQFIFQYYREEENGRGNFPPRFSGLQFPNYSSELNVNALELDDSALYLCASSYTGFEQFFGPGTRLTVL.

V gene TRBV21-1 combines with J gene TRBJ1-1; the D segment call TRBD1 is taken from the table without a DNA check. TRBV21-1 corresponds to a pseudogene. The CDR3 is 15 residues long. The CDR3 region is CASSKRSTGGTEAFF. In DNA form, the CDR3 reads TGTGCCAGCAGCAAAAGGTCAACAGGGGGCACTGAAGCTTTCTTT.

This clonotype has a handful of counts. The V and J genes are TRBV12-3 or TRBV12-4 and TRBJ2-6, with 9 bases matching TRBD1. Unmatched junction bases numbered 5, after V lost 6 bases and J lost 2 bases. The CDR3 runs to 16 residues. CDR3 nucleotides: TGTGCCAGCAGAGGGACAGGGTTTACTGGGGCCAACGTCCTGACTTTC. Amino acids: CASRGTGFTGANVLTF.

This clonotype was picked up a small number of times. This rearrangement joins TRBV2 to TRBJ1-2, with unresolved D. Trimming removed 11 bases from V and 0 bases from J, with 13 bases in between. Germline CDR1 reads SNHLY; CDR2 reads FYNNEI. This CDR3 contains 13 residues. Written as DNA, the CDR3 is TGTGCCTCGCAGGAGGTGACTAACTATGGCTACACCTTC. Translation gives CASQEVTNYGYTF. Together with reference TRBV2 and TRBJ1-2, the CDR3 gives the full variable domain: EPEVTQTPSHQVTQMGQEVILRCVPISNHLYFYWYRQILGQKVEFLVSFYNNEISEKSEIFDDQFSVERPDGSNFTLKIRSTKLEDSAMYFCASQEVTNYGYTFGSGTRLTVV.

Here the CDR3 reads CASSRGTGVYEQFF. CDR3 in DNA: TGTGCCAGCAGCCGCGGGACAGGGGTGTATGAGCAGTTCTTC. This chain connects TRBV28 to TRBJ2-1; 10 bases are shared with TRBD1. The V gene's germline CDR1 is MDHEN and CDR2 SYDVKM. The CDR3 consists of 14 residues. With V trimmed by 6 bases and J by 8 bases, 7 bases remained unmatched.

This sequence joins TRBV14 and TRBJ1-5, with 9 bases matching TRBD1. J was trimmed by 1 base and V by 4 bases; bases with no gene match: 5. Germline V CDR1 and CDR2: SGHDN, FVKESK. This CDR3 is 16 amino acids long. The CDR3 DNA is TGTGCCAGCAGCCGGACAGGGGAGTCGAGCAATCAGCCCCAGCATTTT. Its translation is CASSRTGESSNQPQHF.

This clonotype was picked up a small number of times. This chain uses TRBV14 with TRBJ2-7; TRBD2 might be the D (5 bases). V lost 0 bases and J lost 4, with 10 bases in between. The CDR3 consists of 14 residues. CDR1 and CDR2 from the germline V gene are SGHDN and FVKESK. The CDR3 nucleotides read TGTGCCAGCAGCCAAGATCCGGACTTGTACGAGCAGTACTTC. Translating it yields CASSQDPDLYEQYF.